This entry is about one T cell receptor (beta chain). The data are from a study of blood T cell repertoires in COVID-19. The CDR3 runs to 16 residues. V shed 1 base, J shed 4 bases, and the junction held 4 bases outside the gene matches. From germline, CDR1 is LNHNV and CDR2 YYDKDF (reference sequence). The protocol was immunoSEQ multiplex PCR, while the TCRdb copy is restricted to in-frame clones and leaves out a portion. Here the sample spans some 88,000 clones, more than 70% being singletons. Sequences were obtained from peripheral blood. The clonotype comes from a woman in her 70s with acute or convalescent COVID-19. This chain joins TRBV15 and TRBJ2-2; 9 bases agree with TRBD2. CDR3 sequence reads: CATSRGREGPTGELFF. The DNA of the CDR3 is TGTGCCACCAGCAGAGGGCGGGAGGGCCCCACCGGGGAGCTGTTTTTT.